The subject of this entry is one TCR beta chain. CDR1 is SGHDN, CDR2 FVKESK, per germline. V gave up 0 bases and J gave up 6 bases, with 11 bases separating them. The CDR3 contains 15 residues. Data came from immunoSEQ multiplex PCR; TCRdb stores just in-frame clones and leaves some out. The sample shows 2,000 to 3,000 clones, around 85% of them seen only once. These data come from a study of tumour-infiltrating T cells in Burkitt lymphoma. Study summary: Productive clonality predicted overall and progression-free survival.

This chain uses TRBV14 with TRBJ2-2; no firm D call. This sequence was found in a human donor with diffuse large B-cell lymphoma. What was sequenced was tumor tissue. CDR3 sequence reads: CASSQDTLTAGELFF. CDR3 bases: TGTGCCAGCAGCCAAGATACCCTCACTGCCGGGGAGCTGTTTTTT.